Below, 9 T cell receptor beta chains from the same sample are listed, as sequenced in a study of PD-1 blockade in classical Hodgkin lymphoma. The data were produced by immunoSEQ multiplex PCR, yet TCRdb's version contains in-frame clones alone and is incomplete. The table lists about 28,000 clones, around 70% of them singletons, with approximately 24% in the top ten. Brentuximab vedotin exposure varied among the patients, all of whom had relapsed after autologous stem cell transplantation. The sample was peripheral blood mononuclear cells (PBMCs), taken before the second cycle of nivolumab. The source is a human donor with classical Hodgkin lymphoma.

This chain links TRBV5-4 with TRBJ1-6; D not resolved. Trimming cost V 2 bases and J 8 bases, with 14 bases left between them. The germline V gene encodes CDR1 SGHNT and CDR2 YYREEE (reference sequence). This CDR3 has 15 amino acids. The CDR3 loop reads CASSFGIALDSPLHF. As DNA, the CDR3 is TGTGCCAGCAGCTTTGGGATCGCTCTTGATTCACCCCTCCACTTT.

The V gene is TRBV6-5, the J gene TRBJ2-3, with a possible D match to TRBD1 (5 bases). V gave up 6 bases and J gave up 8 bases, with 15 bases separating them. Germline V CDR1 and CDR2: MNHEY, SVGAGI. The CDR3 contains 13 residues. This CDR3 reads CASRKNRFLTQYF. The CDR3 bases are TGTGCCAGCAGAAAGAACAGGTTCCTTACGCAGTATTTT.

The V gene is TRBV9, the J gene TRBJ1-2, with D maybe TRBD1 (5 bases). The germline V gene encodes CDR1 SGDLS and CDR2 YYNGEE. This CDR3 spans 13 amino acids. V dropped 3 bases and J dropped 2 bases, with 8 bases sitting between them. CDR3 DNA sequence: TGTGCCAGCAGCGAGGGACCGAACTATGGCTACACCTTC. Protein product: CASSEGPNYGYTF.

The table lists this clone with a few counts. DNA for the CDR3: TGCAGCGTTGAAGAACCAGGGGGCAATCTCAATGAGCAGTTCTTC. Its protein is CSVEEPGGNLNEQFF. The rearrangement joins TRBV29-1 to TRBJ2-1; 8 bases agree with TRBD1. The CDR3 sequence is 15 residues long. Germline CDR1 and CDR2: SQVTM and ANQGSEA. Unmatched junction bases numbered 7, after V lost 0 bases and J lost 6 bases.

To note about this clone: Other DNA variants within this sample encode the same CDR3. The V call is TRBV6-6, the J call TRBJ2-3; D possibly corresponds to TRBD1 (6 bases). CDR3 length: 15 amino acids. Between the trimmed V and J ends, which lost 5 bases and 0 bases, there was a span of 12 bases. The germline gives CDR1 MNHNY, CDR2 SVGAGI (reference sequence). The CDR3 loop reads CASSPGQPSTDTQYF. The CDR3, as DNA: TGTGCCAGCAGTCCGGGACAACCTAGCACAGATACGCAGTATTTT.

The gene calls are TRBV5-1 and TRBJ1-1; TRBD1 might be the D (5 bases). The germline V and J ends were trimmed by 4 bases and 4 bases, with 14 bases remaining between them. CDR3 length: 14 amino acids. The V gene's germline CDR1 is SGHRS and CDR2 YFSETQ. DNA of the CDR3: TGCGCCAGCAGCCTGTTTCAGGGTGGCACTGAAGCTTTCTTT. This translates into CASSLFQGGTEAFF.

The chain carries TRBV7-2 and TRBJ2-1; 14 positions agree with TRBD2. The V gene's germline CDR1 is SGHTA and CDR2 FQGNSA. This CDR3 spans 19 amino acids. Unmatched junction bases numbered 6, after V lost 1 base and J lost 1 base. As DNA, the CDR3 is TGTGCCAGCAGCTTAGGGGGACTAGCGGGAGTCCCATCCTACAATGAGCAGTTCTTC. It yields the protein CASSLGGLAGVPSYNEQFF.

Written as DNA, the CDR3 is TGTGCCAGCAGCCAGAGGAGGGGGGCGTTAGATGAGCAGTTCTTC. It translates to CASSQRRGALDEQFF. This chain connects TRBV14 to TRBJ2-1; D is tentatively TRBD1 or TRBD2 (6 bases each). Trimming took off 3 bases at V and 8 bases at J, with 17 bases between the two ends. The CDR3 contains 15 residues. The germline gives CDR1 SGHDN, CDR2 FVKESK. Complete variable domain (other parts from reference TRBV14 and TRBJ2-1): EAGVTQFPSHSVIEKGQTVTLRCDPISGHDNLYWYRRVMGKEIKFLLHFVKESKQDESGMPNNRFLAERTGGTYSTLKVQPAELEDSGVYFCASSQRRGALDEQFFGPGTRLTVL.

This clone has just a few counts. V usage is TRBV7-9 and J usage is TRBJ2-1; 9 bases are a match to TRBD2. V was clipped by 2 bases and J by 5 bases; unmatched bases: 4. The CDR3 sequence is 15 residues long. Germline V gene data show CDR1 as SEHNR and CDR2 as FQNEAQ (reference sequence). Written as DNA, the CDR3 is TGTGCCAGCAGCTTAATAGCGGGAGATCACAATGAGCAGTTCTTC. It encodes CASSLIAGDHNEQFF.